The present entry profiles one T cell receptor (beta chain) with its context. Its cognate antigen is unknown. Repertoires were generated with immunoSEQ multiplex PCR, while TCRdb's copy carries only in-frame clones and drops some. The data hold fewer than 40,000 clones, with around 76% observed a single time. Blood CD4+ CD25-low CD127-high conventional T cells supplied the genomic DNA template. This sample was taken from a study of regulatory and conventional T cells in RAG deficiency. Findings and limits, study-wide: Omenn patients showed >80% Treg-Tconv overlap and shorter CDR3 lengths. RAG-deficient patients showed markedly lower Shannon entropy and higher Simpson indices than control T-cell subsets.

The CDR3 is made up of 13 amino acids. The germline gives CDR1 SGHNT, CDR2 YYREEE (reference sequence). The V end was cut by 1 base, the J end by 8 bases, with 10 bases between. These data were likewise used in another study, on regulatory T cells. That source notes: Primers: 52 TRBV forward and 13 TRBJ reverse. Regulatory T cells showed the strongest V-J pair restriction and V/J gene skewing among patient repertoires.

Sequences were obtained from CD4+ effector T cells sorted from blood. The sequence came from a human donor in good health. The gene calls are TRBV5-4 and TRBJ2-1, with D tentatively TRBD2 (6 bases). The CDR3 sequence is CASSLILAHEQFF. DNA for the CDR3: TGTGCCAGCAGCTTGATACTAGCCCATGAGCAGTTCTTC.